These T cell receptor beta chains were read from a single sample in a study of T-cell reconstitution after alpha-beta-depleted transplantation in children. Each CDR3 protein gets one entry after TCRdb re-called the PCR reads with MiXCR. The sample lists about 180,000 distinct CDR3 sequences; around 10% were seen once. The source was PBMCs, collected before TCRalphabeta/CD19-depleted stem cell transplant. These receptors were obtained from a boy between 2 and 15 years old with acute myeloid leukemia, due to receive a stem cell transplant. Each CDR3 is given with its conserved first and last residue. Size is stated for part of the rows, as once, few or many counts, or as a class when the clone is expanded.

V,size,CDR3
TRBV6-5,many,CASSYSMVNEQFF
TRBV7-2,once,CASSFLSLGEQYF
TRBV20-1,many,CSAPAMGLEGTQYF
TRBV29-1,.,CSVRLAAKRQETQYF
TRBV29-1,many,CSVAYIDTQYF
TRBV11-2,many,CASSLKREGRYEQYF
TRBV7-6,many,CASSQFGLGPSNTGELFF
TRBV7-2,many,CASSLGGTARRETQYF
TRBV9,many,CASSVSARSTDTIYF
TRBV11-2,many,CASSLRGSGTSGLDEQFF
TRBV7-8,many,CASSLMGHYNSPLHF
TRBV5-5,many,CASSLAGLSSGYNSPLHF
TRBV5-6,many,CASSLRFGRNTDTQYF
TRBV7-9,many,CASSPTGGGSYEQYF
TRBV20-1,many,CSASTATYNEQFF
TRBV5-4,many,CASSSHGTDNEQFF
TRBV5-4,many,CASSSEVGTDTQYF
TRBV12-3/TRBV12-4,many,CASSPLLVGGHTDTQYF
TRBV3-1,many,CASSQRDSNQPQHF
TRBV5-1,many,CASSLSGTEETQYF
TRBV5-1,many,CASSGGQGGSTDTQYF
TRBV7-2,many,CASSFFGYEQYF
TRBV4-2,many,CASSQIAGRADTQYF
TRBV30,many,CAWSEENSNTEAFF
TRBV29-1,many,CSVATGTGQETQYF
TRBV7-8,many,CASSPDNSPLHF
TRBV12-3/TRBV12-4,many,CASTSGTRRETQYF
TRBV5-1,many,CASSFTSEETQYF
TRBV6-5,many,CASRGGQGWPGELFF
TRBV25-1,.,CASSEYEGAIDNEQFF
TRBV14,many,CASSTLAGSDTQYF
TRBV10-3,many,CATTSGYQETQYF
TRBV6-1,many,CASSPDRISGANVLTF
TRBV5-1,many,CASSSRGGLDTEAFF
TRBV15,many,CATSTTGVHEQYF
TRBV27,many,CASSLSLNPDEQFF
TRBV28,many,CASSFVTGFSEQYF
TRBV7-9,many,CASSLDGSSGNTIYF
TRBV7-3,.,CASSLRGGASYNEQFF
TRBV5-1,many,CASSLREDGELFF
TRBV29-1,.,CSVIYPSSYNEQFF
TRBV20-1,many,CSALDARTEAFF
TRBV4-1,many,CASSPRGRADTQYF
TRBV7-9,many,CASSFGNGVQETQYF
TRBV30,many,CAWSGKNRAGTEAFF
TRBV6-5,many,CASSYGLAGGPDTQYF
TRBV6-1,.,CASTGSILGDTQYF
TRBV10-1,.,CAGSSDRGTYEQYF
TRBV25-1,many,CASSEVRYNEQFF
TRBV10-3,many,CAISEPRGGVHYNEQFF
TRBV12-3/TRBV12-4,many,CASSIENYGYTF
TRBV25-1,few,CASTGLAGPLEQFF
TRBV5-6,few,CASRRDSGGAYNEQFF
TRBV6-5,once,CASSYKSEQYF